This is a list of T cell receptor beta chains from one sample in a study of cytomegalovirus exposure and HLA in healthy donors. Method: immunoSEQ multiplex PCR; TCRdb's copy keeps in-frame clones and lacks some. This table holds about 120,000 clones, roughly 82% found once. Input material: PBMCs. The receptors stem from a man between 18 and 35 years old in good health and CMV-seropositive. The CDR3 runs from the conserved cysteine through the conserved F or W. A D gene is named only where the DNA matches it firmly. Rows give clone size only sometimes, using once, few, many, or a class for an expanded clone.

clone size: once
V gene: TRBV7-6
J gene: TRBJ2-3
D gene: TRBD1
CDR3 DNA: TGTGCCAGCAGCTTACAGGGGGACACAGATACGCAGTATTTT
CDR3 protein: CASSLQGDTDTQYF

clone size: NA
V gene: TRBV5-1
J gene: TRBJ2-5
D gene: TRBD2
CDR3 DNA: TGCGCCAGCAGTTGGGGGACTAGCGGGCAAGAGACCCAGTACTTC
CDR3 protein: CASSWGTSGQETQYF

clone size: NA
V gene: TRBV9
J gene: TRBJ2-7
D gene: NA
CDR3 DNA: TGTGCCAGCAGCGGATTCGACAGCCCTAGGTTCTACGAGGAGCAGTACTTC
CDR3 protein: CASSGFDSPRFYEEQYF

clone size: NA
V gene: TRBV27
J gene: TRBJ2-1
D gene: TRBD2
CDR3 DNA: TGTGCCAGCACAGAGACTAGCGGGTACAATGAGCAGTTCTTC
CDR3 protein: CASTETSGYNEQFF

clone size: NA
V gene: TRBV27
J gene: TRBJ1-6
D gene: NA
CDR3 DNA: TGTGCCAGCAGTTTAACGACGGACATCGTAACCTATAATTCACCCCTCCACTTT
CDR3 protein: CASSLTTDIVTYNSPLHF

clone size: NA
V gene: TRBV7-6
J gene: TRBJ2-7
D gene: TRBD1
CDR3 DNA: TGTGCCAGCAGCCGAGTGGACAGGGGAAGCGAGCAGTACTTC
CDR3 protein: CASSRVDRGSEQYF

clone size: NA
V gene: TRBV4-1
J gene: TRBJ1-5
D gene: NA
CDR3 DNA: TGCGCCAGCAGCCCCGCACTGAGCAATCAGCCCCAGCATTTT
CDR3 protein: CASSPALSNQPQHF

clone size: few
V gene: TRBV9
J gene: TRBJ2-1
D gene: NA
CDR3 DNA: TGTGCCAGCAGCGTAGTCCCTACTCCCAATGAGCAGTTCTTC
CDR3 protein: CASSVVPTPNEQFF

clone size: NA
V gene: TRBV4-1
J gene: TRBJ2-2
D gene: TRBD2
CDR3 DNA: TGCGCCAGCAGCCAAGTGTGGCGGGGGGACACCGGGGAGCTGTTTTTT
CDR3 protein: CASSQVWRGDTGELFF

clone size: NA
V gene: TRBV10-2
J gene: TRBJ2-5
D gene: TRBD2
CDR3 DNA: TGCGCCAGCAGCCCGGGACTAGCGGGGGGTTACCAAGAGACCCAGTACTTC
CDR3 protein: CASSPGLAGGYQETQYF

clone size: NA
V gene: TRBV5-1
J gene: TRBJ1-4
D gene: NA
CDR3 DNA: TGCGCCAGCAGCTTGGCCGGGGGGCCTAATGAAAAACTGTTTTTT
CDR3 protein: CASSLAGGPNEKLFF

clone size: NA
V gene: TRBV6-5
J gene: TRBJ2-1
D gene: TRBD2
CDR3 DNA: TGTGCCAGCAGCGGACTAGCGGGAGCTGGTGAGCAGTTCTTC
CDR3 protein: CASSGLAGAGEQFF

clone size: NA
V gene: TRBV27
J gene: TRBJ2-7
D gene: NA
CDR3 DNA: TGTGCCAGGAGTCGATCCTACTCCTACGAGCAGTACTTC
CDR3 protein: CARSRSYSYEQYF

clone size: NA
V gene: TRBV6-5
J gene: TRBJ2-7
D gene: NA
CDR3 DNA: TGTGCCAGCAAGGATACAGGGAAAGAGCAGTACTTC
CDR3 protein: CASKDTGKEQYF

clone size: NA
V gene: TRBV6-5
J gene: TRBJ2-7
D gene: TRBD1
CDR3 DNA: TGTGCCAGCAGGACAGGGCCTTCCTACGAGCAGTACTTC
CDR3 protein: CASRTGPSYEQYF

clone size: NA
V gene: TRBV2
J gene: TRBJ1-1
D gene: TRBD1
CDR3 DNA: TGTGCCAGCAGACCCCCTAGGACAGGGTCAACTGAAGCTTTCTTT
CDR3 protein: CASRPPRTGSTEAFF

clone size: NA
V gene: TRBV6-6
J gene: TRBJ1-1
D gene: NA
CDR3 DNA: TGTGCCAGCAGTAAGGACAGAGCGAACACTGAAGCTTTCTTT
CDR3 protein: CASSKDRANTEAFF

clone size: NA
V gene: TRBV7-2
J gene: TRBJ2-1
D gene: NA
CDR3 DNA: TGTGCCAGCAGCTCGAAGACAGGATCGTCCTACAATGAGCAGTTCTTC
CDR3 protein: CASSSKTGSSYNEQFF

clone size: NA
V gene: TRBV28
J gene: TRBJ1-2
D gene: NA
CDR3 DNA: TGTGCCAGCACTTCTAGGGATCCAGGGAACTATGGCTACACCTTC
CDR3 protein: CASTSRDPGNYGYTF

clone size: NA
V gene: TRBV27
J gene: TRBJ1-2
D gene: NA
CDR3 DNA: TGTGCCAGCAGTCCCCCCGGCCAGGGGCCCTATGGCTACACCTTC
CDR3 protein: CASSPPGQGPYGYTF

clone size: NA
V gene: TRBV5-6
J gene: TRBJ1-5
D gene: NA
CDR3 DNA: TGTGCCAGCAGCTTGTTGGGGGACGGGGGTCAGCCCCAGCATTTT
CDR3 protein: CASSLLGDGGQPQHF

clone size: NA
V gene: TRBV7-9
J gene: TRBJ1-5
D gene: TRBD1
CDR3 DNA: TGTTCCAGCAGCCAAGGGACAGGGGGCAGTCAGCCCCAGCATTTT
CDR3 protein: CSSSQGTGGSQPQHF

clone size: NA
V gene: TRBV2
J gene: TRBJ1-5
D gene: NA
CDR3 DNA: TGTGCCAGCACCTACAGGGTGCGGGCCCCTCGCAATCAGCCCCAGCATTTT
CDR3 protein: CASTYRVRAPRNQPQHF

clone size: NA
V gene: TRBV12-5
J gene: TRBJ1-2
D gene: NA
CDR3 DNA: TGTGCTAGTGGTTTAGACTACTATGGCTACACCTTC
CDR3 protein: CASGLDYYGYTF

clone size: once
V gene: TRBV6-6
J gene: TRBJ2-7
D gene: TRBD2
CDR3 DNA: TGTGCCAGCAGCCCACTAGCGGGGGGGCCGTTTCACGAGCAGTACTTC
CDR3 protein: CASSPLAGGPFHEQYF

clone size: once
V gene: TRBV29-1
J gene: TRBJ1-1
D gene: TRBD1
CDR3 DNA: TGCAGCGTAGACAGGGCGGACACTGAAGCTTTCTTT
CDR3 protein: CSVDRADTEAFF

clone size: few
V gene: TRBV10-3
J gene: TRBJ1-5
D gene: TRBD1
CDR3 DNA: TGTGCCATCAGTGAGTCAGGAGGGGGCGTCGGTCAGCCCCAGCATTTT
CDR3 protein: CAISESGGGVGQPQHF

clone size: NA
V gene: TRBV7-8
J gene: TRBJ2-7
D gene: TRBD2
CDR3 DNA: TGTGCCAGCACCAAAGGCGGGAGGGGCGAGCAGTACTTC
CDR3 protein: CASTKGGRGEQYF

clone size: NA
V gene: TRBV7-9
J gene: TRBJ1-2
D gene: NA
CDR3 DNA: TGTGCCAGCAGCTTATTACTCTCGGAGCATGGCTACACCTTC
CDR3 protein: CASSLLLSEHGYTF

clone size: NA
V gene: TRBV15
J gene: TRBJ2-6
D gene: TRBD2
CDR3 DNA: TGTGCCACCGCTTACGGCGGGAGATCTGGGGCCAACGGCCTGACTTTC
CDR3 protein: CATAYGGRSGANGLTF

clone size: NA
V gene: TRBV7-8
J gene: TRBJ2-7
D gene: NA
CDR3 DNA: TGTGCCAGCAGCCTTGGGGGGGCTAGCGGTACCTACGAGCAGTACTTC
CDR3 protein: CASSLGGASGTYEQYF

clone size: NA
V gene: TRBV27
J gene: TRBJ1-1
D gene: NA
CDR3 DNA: TGTGCCAGCAGTTTATCAGGGAGTTTGACTGAAGCTTTCTTT
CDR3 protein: CASSLSGSLTEAFF

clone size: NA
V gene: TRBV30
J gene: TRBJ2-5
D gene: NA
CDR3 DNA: TGTGCCTGGAGTGTCACACAGCAAGAGACCCAGTACTTC
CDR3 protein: CAWSVTQQETQYF

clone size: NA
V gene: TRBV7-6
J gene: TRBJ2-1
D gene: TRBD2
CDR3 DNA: TGTGCCAGCAGCTTAGCGGGAGGGCCATACAATGAGCAGTTCTTC
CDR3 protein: CASSLAGGPYNEQFF

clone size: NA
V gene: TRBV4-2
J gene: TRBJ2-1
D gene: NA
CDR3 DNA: TGTGCCAGCAGCCAAGACCCCCAGATGATACGCAATGAGCAGTTCTTC
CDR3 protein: CASSQDPQMIRNEQFF

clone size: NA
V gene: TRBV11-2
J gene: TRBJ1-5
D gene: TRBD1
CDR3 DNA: TGTGCCAGCAGCTTAGCGGCAGGGACAGAGCCCCAGCATTTT
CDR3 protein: CASSLAAGTEPQHF

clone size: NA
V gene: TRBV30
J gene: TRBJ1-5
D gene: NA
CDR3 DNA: TGTGCCTGGAGTACCGCCGGGAGAGCGTGGGGTCAGCCCCAGCATTTT
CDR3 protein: CAWSTAGRAWGQPQHF

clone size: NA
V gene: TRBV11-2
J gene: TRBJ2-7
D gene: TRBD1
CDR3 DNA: TGTGCCAGCAGCGTCACATCGGGACAGGGCCCCTACGAGCAGTACTTC
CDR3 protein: CASSVTSGQGPYEQYF

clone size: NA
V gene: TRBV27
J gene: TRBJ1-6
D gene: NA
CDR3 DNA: TGTGCCAGCAGTTTTCAGGGGAATTCACCCCTCCACTTT
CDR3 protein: CASSFQGNSPLHF

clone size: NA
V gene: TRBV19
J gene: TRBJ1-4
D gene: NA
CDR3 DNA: TGTGCCAGTAGTATAGGGGGACAATTTGAAAAACTGTTTTTT
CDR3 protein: CASSIGGQFEKLFF

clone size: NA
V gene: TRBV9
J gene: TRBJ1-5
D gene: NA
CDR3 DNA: TGTGCCAGCAGCGTCGGGAGCAATCAGCCCCAGCATTTT
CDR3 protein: CASSVGSNQPQHF

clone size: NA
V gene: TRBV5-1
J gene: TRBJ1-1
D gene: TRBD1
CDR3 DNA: TGCGCCAGCAGCTTGGCGGGGACAGGGCAAAACACTGAAGCTTTCTTT
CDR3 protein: CASSLAGTGQNTEAFF